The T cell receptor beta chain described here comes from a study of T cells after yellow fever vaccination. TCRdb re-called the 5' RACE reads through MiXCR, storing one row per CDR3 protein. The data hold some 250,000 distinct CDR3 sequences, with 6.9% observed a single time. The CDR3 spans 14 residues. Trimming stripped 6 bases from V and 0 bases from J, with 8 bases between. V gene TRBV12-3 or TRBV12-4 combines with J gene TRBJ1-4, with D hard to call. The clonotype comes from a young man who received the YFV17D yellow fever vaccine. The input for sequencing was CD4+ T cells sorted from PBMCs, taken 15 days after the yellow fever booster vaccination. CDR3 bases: TGTGCCAGCAGCCTTCAAGCAACTAATGAAAAACTGTTTTTT. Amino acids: CASSLQATNEKLFF.